This TCR beta chain was identified during a study of CD8+CD57+ T cells in acquired aplastic anemia. Study details: The DNA of sorted CD4+ and CD8+ cells averaged 3.2 ug.

The ends lost 7 bases at V and 1 base at J; junction bases unmatched: 9. Germline V gene sequence: CDR1 SQVTM, CDR2 ANQGSEA. CDR3 length equals 16 residues. Researchers used genomic DNA as the template to profile TCR beta VDJ and CDR3. MiXCR, run by TCRdb on the reads, gives a single entry per CDR3 protein. This table holds a few hundred thousand distinct CDR3 sequences, 34% found once. General study results and limits: The CD8+ Simpson's diversity of patients and controls was not significantly different.

This clonotype occurred many times. Its specificity is unknown. The chain employs TRBV29-1 and TRBJ2-2; 10 positions match TRBD1. The receptor's source is a human donor in good health, serving as a control. The sample was sorted CD4+, CD8+, or CD8+CD57+ T cells (not recorded which) from PBMCs. The CDR3 DNA reads TGCAGCGCCGACGGCCGGGACAGGGGGAACACCGGGGAGCTGTTTTTT. Translating gives CSADGRDRGNTGELFF.